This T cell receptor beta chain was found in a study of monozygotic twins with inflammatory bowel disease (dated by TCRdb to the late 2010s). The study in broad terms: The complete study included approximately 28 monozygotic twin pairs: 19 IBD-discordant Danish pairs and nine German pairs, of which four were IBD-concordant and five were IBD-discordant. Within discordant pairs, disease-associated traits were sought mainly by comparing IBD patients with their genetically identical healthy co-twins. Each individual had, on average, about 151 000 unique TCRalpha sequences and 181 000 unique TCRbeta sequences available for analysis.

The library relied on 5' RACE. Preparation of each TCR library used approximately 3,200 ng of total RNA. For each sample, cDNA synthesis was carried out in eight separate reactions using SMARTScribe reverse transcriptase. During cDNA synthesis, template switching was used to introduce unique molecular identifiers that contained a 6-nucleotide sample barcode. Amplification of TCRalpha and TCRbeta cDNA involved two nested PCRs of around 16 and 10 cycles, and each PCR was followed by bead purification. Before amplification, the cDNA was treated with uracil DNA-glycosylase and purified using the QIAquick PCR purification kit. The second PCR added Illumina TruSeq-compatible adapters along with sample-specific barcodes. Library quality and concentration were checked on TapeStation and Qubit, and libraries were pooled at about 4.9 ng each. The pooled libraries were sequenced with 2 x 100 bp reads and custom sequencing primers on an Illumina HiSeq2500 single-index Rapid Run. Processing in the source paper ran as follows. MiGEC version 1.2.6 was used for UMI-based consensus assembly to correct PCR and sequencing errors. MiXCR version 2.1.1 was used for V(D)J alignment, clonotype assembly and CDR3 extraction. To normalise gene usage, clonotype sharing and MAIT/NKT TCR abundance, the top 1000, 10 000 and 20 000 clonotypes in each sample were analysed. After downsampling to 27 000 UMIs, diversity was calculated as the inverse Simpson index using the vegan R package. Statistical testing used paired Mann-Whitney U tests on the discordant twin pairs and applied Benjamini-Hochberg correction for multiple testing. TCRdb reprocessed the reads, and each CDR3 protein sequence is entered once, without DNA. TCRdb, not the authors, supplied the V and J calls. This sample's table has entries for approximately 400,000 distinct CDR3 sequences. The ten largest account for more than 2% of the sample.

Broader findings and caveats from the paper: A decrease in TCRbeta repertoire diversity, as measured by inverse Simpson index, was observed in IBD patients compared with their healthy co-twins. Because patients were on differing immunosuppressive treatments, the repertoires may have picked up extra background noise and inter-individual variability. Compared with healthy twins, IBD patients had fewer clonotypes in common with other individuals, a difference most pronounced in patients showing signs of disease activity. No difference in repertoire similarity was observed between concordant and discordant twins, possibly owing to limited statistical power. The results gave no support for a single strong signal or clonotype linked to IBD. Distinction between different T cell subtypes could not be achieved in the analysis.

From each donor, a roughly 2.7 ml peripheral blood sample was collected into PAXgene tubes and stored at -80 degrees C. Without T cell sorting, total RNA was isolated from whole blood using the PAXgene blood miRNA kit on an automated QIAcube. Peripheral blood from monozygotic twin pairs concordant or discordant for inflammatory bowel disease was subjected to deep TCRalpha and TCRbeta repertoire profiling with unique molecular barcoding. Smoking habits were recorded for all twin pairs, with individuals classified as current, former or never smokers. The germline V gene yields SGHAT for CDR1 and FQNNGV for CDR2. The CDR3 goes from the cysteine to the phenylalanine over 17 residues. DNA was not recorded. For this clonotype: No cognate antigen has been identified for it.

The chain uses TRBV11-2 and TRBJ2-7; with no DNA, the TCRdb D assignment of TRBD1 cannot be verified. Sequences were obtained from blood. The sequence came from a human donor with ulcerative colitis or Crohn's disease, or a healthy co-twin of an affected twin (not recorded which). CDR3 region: CASSPTTGMGLRDEQYF.